Listed below are T cell receptor beta chains from one sample, sequenced in a study of shared clonotypes between healthy human individuals. Only in-frame clones appear in the TCRdb table, and some are missing; sequencing was by immunoSEQ multiplex PCR. In the table there are about 820,000 clones, approximately 92% of which are singletons. The sample consisted of naive CD8+ T cells sorted from blood. These receptors all stem from a man aged 25 to 40 in good health. CDR3s include the opening cysteine and the closing phenylalanine or tryptophan. The D gene is left open where the match is weak. The listing skips clone size in some rows; elsewhere it reads once, few, many or a size class.

j_gene: TRBJ2-2; d_gene: TRBD1; abundance: -; v_gene: TRBV29-1; CDR3aa: CSVGHRDRVFTGELFF; CDR3nt: TGCAGCGTGGGGCACCGGGACAGGGTCTTCACCGGGGAGCTGTTTTTT
j_gene: TRBJ2-4; d_gene: TRBD2; abundance: once; v_gene: TRBV6-1; CDR3aa: CASSGVGSGPKNIQYF; CDR3nt: TGTGCCAGCAGTGGTGTTGGTAGCGGGCCGAAAAACATTCAGTACTTC
j_gene: TRBJ2-7; d_gene: TRBD1; abundance: -; v_gene: TRBV9; CDR3aa: CASSVGQGSSNEQYF; CDR3nt: TGTGCCAGCAGCGTAGGACAGGGCTCTTCCAACGAGCAGTACTTC
j_gene: TRBJ2-1; d_gene: -; abundance: -; v_gene: TRBV7-8; CDR3aa: CASSFSANEQFF; CDR3nt: TGTGCCAGCAGCTTTAGTGCCAATGAGCAGTTCTTC
j_gene: TRBJ2-6; d_gene: -; abundance: -; v_gene: TRBV6-1; CDR3aa: CASSEARASGANVLTF; CDR3nt: TGTGCCAGCAGTGAAGCGAGGGCCTCTGGGGCCAACGTCCTGACTTTC
j_gene: TRBJ2-7; d_gene: TRBD2; abundance: -; v_gene: TRBV10-3; CDR3aa: CAISFVAGSYEQYF; CDR3nt: TGTGCCATCAGTTTCGTAGCGGGATCCTACGAGCAGTACTTC
j_gene: TRBJ1-1; d_gene: -; abundance: -; v_gene: TRBV11-2; CDR3aa: CASSLVFPGPVNTEAFF; CDR3nt: TGTGCCAGCAGCTTAGTTTTCCCAGGGCCGGTGAACACTGAAGCTTTCTTT
j_gene: TRBJ2-1; d_gene: -; abundance: -; v_gene: TRBV5-6; CDR3aa: CASSLGLAGSYNEQFF; CDR3nt: TGTGCCAGCAGCTTGGGTTTGGCGGGCTCCTACAATGAGCAGTTCTTC
j_gene: TRBJ2-1; d_gene: -; abundance: -; v_gene: TRBV13; CDR3aa: CASSLAFNSNEQFF; CDR3nt: TGTGCCAGCAGCTTAGCTTTCAATTCCAATGAGCAGTTCTTC
j_gene: TRBJ2-5; d_gene: -; abundance: -; v_gene: TRBV28; CDR3aa: CASSLMETQYF; CDR3nt: TGTGCCAGCAGTTTAATGGAGACCCAGTACTTC
j_gene: TRBJ1-1; d_gene: -; abundance: -; v_gene: TRBV5-4; CDR3aa: CASSPQPPGGGTEAFF; CDR3nt: TGTGCCAGCAGCCCCCAACCGCCAGGTGGTGGCACTGAAGCTTTCTTT
j_gene: TRBJ2-7; d_gene: TRBD2; abundance: -; v_gene: TRBV6-1; CDR3aa: CASSERLAGYSYEQYF; CDR3nt: TGTGCCAGCAGTGAACGGCTAGCGGGATACTCCTACGAGCAGTACTTC
j_gene: TRBJ1-1; d_gene: -; abundance: -; v_gene: TRBV11-2; CDR3aa: CASSTTGPEAFF; CDR3nt: TGTGCCAGCAGCACGACCGGCCCTGAAGCTTTCTTT
j_gene: TRBJ2-2; d_gene: TRBD1; abundance: -; v_gene: TRBV6-6; CDR3aa: CASSTWTGETGELFF; CDR3nt: TGTGCCAGCAGTACCTGGACAGGGGAAACCGGGGAGCTGTTTTTT
j_gene: TRBJ1-4; d_gene: -; abundance: -; v_gene: TRBV28; CDR3aa: CASSLWGAEKLFF; CDR3nt: TGTGCCAGCAGTTTATGGGGGGCAGAGAAACTGTTTTTT
j_gene: TRBJ2-2; d_gene: TRBD2; abundance: -; v_gene: TRBV27; CDR3aa: CASSSPQTSGYGELFF; CDR3nt: TGTGCCAGCAGTTCCCCTCAGACTAGCGGCTACGGGGAGCTGTTTTTT
j_gene: TRBJ2-3; d_gene: -; abundance: once; v_gene: TRBV18; CDR3aa: CASSTDRDPDLTQYF; CDR3nt: TGTGCCAGCTCAACGGACCGGGACCCGGATTTGACGCAGTATTTT
j_gene: TRBJ1-2; d_gene: TRBD1; abundance: -; v_gene: TRBV19; CDR3aa: CASSEQGYYGYTF; CDR3nt: TGTGCCAGTAGCGAACAGGGGTACTATGGCTACACCTTC
j_gene: TRBJ1-1; d_gene: -; abundance: -; v_gene: TRBV6-5; CDR3aa: CASSYSRRGNTEAFF; CDR3nt: TGTGCCAGCAGTTATTCCCGGCGGGGAAACACTGAAGCTTTCTTT
j_gene: TRBJ2-7; d_gene: TRBD2; abundance: -; v_gene: TRBV6-1; CDR3aa: CASSEAESGRGLSYEQYF; CDR3nt: TGTGCCAGCAGTGAAGCGGAAAGCGGGAGGGGCCTCTCCTACGAGCAGTACTTC
j_gene: TRBJ2-7; d_gene: TRBD2; abundance: -; v_gene: TRBV7-9; CDR3aa: CASSDSGSQPYEQYF; CDR3nt: TGTGCCAGCAGCGATAGCGGGAGTCAACCCTACGAGCAGTACTTC
j_gene: TRBJ2-7; d_gene: -; abundance: -; v_gene: TRBV6-5; CDR3aa: CASSYQGGSYEQYF; CDR3nt: TGTGCCAGCAGTTACCAGGGAGGTTCCTACGAGCAGTACTTC
j_gene: TRBJ2-2; d_gene: -; abundance: -; v_gene: TRBV9; CDR3aa: CASSDTRGVGELFF; CDR3nt: TGTGCCAGCAGCGACACGAGGGGTGTCGGGGAGCTGTTTTTT
j_gene: TRBJ2-7; d_gene: -; abundance: -; v_gene: TRBV7-2; CDR3aa: CASSAAYEQYF; CDR3nt: TGTGCCAGCAGCGCCGCCTACGAGCAGTACTTC
j_gene: TRBJ1-2; d_gene: -; abundance: -; v_gene: TRBV29-1; CDR3aa: CSVEDRGPRIFDYGYTF; CDR3nt: TGCAGCGTTGAAGATAGGGGACCGAGGATCTTCGACTATGGCTACACCTTC
j_gene: TRBJ2-7; d_gene: -; abundance: -; v_gene: TRBV5-6; CDR3aa: CASSPLEGSYEQYF; CDR3nt: TGTGCCAGCAGCCCGCTCGAGGGTAGCTACGAGCAGTACTTC
j_gene: TRBJ2-7; d_gene: -; abundance: -; v_gene: TRBV5-4; CDR3aa: CASSFELGLGGYEQYF; CDR3nt: TGTGCCAGCAGCTTTGAACTAGGGTTAGGTGGGTACGAGCAGTACTTC
j_gene: TRBJ1-2; d_gene: TRBD1; abundance: -; v_gene: TRBV18; CDR3aa: CASSLPTGSGYTF; CDR3nt: TGTGCCAGCTCACTACCGACAGGGAGTGGCTACACCTTC
j_gene: TRBJ2-7; d_gene: TRBD1; abundance: -; v_gene: TRBV7-9; CDR3aa: CASSLAVGGTGDYEQYF; CDR3nt: TGTGCCAGCAGCTTAGCCGTGGGTGGGACAGGAGACTACGAGCAGTACTTC
j_gene: TRBJ2-1; d_gene: TRBD2; abundance: -; v_gene: TRBV7-2; CDR3aa: CASSYSGTSGLNEQFF; CDR3nt: TGTGCCAGCAGCTATAGCGGGACTAGCGGACTCAATGAGCAGTTCTTC
j_gene: TRBJ2-1; d_gene: TRBD2; abundance: -; v_gene: TRBV30; CDR3aa: CAWRITSGRDNEQFF; CDR3nt: TGTGCCTGGAGGATCACTAGCGGGAGGGATAATGAGCAGTTCTTC
j_gene: TRBJ2-5; d_gene: TRBD1; abundance: -; v_gene: TRBV19; CDR3aa: CASSIEGAVKGQETQYF; CDR3nt: TGTGCCAGTAGTATCGAGGGGGCAGTGAAGGGCCAAGAGACCCAGTACTTC
j_gene: TRBJ2-7; d_gene: TRBD2; abundance: once; v_gene: TRBV27; CDR3aa: CASSSVSRGRAGGSYEQYF; CDR3nt: TGTGCCAGCAGCTCAGTGTCTAGGGGAAGAGCGGGAGGCTCCTACGAGCAGTACTTC
j_gene: TRBJ2-5; d_gene: TRBD2; abundance: -; v_gene: TRBV9; CDR3aa: CASSVGIAGPTWETQYF; CDR3nt: TGTGCCAGCAGCGTCGGGATAGCGGGGCCGACCTGGGAGACCCAGTACTTC
j_gene: TRBJ2-4; d_gene: -; abundance: -; v_gene: TRBV28; CDR3aa: CASSLSAGQSGKNIQYF; CDR3nt: TGTGCCAGCAGCCTGAGCGCAGGGCAATCCGGCAAAAACATTCAGTACTTC
j_gene: TRBJ2-7; d_gene: TRBD1; abundance: -; v_gene: TRBV7-8; CDR3aa: CASSLRTGVYEQYF; CDR3nt: TGTGCCAGCAGCTTACGGACAGGGGTCTACGAGCAGTACTTC
j_gene: TRBJ2-5; d_gene: -; abundance: -; v_gene: TRBV15; CDR3aa: CATSRSGHSPSGTQYF; CDR3nt: TGTGCCACCAGCAGATCAGGACATTCTCCTAGTGGGACCCAGTACTTC
j_gene: TRBJ2-7; d_gene: -; abundance: -; v_gene: TRBV2; CDR3aa: CASSARSSYEQYF; CDR3nt: TGTGCCAGCAGTGCTAGGAGCTCCTACGAGCAGTACTTC
j_gene: TRBJ1-4; d_gene: -; abundance: -; v_gene: TRBV6-1; CDR3aa: CASLGEKLFF; CDR3nt: TGTGCCAGTCTCGGTGAAAAACTGTTTTTT
j_gene: TRBJ1-2; d_gene: -; abundance: few; v_gene: TRBV29-1; CDR3aa: CSVEDRWDSGYTF; CDR3nt: TGCAGCGTTGAAGATCGCTGGGACTCTGGCTACACCTTC
j_gene: TRBJ2-1; d_gene: -; abundance: -; v_gene: TRBV18; CDR3aa: CASSPPLGYNEQFF; CDR3nt: TGTGCCAGCTCACCACCGCTGGGGTACAATGAGCAGTTCTTC
j_gene: TRBJ2-2; d_gene: TRBD2; abundance: -; v_gene: TRBV13; CDR3aa: CASSLGGLAWATGELFF; CDR3nt: TGTGCCAGCAGCTTAGGAGGACTAGCGTGGGCCACCGGGGAGCTGTTTTTT
j_gene: TRBJ2-5; d_gene: TRBD1; abundance: -; v_gene: TRBV29-1; CDR3aa: CSVGSGTGVETQYF; CDR3nt: TGCAGCGTTGGTTCTGGGACAGGTGTGGAGACCCAGTACTTC
j_gene: TRBJ2-2; d_gene: TRBD1; abundance: -; v_gene: TRBV7-9; CDR3aa: CASSEPKTGVNTGELFF; CDR3nt: TGTGCCAGCAGCGAACCCAAGACAGGGGTGAACACCGGGGAGCTGTTTTTT